This is a list of T cell receptor beta chains from one sample in a study of shared clonotypes between healthy human individuals. Generated by immunoSEQ multiplex PCR, the TCRdb table keeps only in-frame clones and is missing some. This sample yields 2 million to 2.5 million clones, of which roughly 92% are seen a single time; around 0.4% belongs to the top ten. Sequenced input: naive CD4+ T cells from PBMCs. The receptors come from a young man in good health. Some clones in this sample may be carry-over from other donors' samples. Both conserved end residues are part of each CDR3. D genes are given only for firm matches. Some rows have no size entry. The others give once, few or many, or a class for an expanded clone.

TRBV9	.	TRBD2	TRBJ2-1	CARLSGTSTYNEQFF	TGTGCCAGGCTAAGTGGGACTAGCACGTACAATGAGCAGTTCTTC
TRBV9	.	.	TRBJ1-4	CASSVGRTEIEKLFF	TGTGCCAGCAGCGTCGGAAGGACAGAGATTGAAAAACTGTTTTTT
TRBV19	once	TRBD1	TRBJ1-2	CASLSGTGVWGYTF	TGTGCCAGTCTGTCCGGGACAGGGGTGTGGGGCTACACCTTC
TRBV7-9	.	.	TRBJ1-4	CASSAPTVSSEKLFF	TGTGCCAGCAGCGCCCCGACAGTATCATCGGAAAAACTGTTTTTT
TRBV27	.	.	TRBJ1-1	CASSRPYGDLGTKNTEAFF	TGTGCCAGCAGTCGTCCTTATGGGGACTTGGGGACGAAGAACACTGAAGCTTTCTTT
TRBV28	.	.	TRBJ2-1	CASRPQIGVSWDEQFF	TGTGCCAGCAGACCACAAATTGGGGTTTCATGGGATGAGCAGTTCTTC
TRBV19	.	.	TRBJ2-1	CASSKILRAYNEQFF	TGTGCCAGTAGTAAGATCTTGCGGGCCTACAATGAGCAGTTCTTC
TRBV5-1	.	.	TRBJ1-2	CASSPGSGSGYGYTF	TGCGCCAGCAGCCCCGGCTCGGGGTCTGGCTATGGCTACACCTTC
TRBV27	.	.	TRBJ2-7	CASPGTRLYYEQYF	TGTGCCAGCCCAGGAACGAGACTATACTACGAGCAGTACTTC
TRBV28	.	.	TRBJ1-2	CASRRLPFGYTF	TGTGCCAGCAGAAGACTCCCTTTTGGCTACACCTTC
TRBV28	.	TRBD1	TRBJ1-2	CASSLGGGDSSAYGYTF	TGTGCCAGCAGTTTAGGGGGTGGGGACAGCTCCGCCTATGGCTACACCTTC
TRBV14	.	.	TRBJ2-7	CASSQGAYYEQYF	TGTGCCAGCAGCCAGGGGGCCTACTACGAGCAGTACTTC
TRBV7-9	once	TRBD1	TRBJ1-2	CASSLGGQFNYGYTF	TGTGCCAGCAGCTTAGGGGGACAGTTCAACTATGGCTACACCTTC
TRBV4-1	.	TRBD1	TRBJ2-7	CASSHGTGGSYEQYF	TGCGCCAGCAGCCACGGGACAGGGGGCTCCTACGAGCAGTACTTC
TRBV7-8	.	TRBD2	TRBJ2-7	CASSPKGGLAVYEQYF	TGTGCCAGCAGCCCAAAGGGGGGACTAGCGGTTTACGAGCAGTACTTC
TRBV27	.	.	TRBJ1-2	CASSLNLGYGYTF	TGTGCCAGCAGTTTAAACCTGGGCTATGGCTACACCTTC
TRBV7-3	once	TRBD2	TRBJ2-1	CASSSSGGSGGNEQFF	TGTGCCAGCAGCTCCTCTGGCGGGAGTGGTGGGAATGAGCAGTTCTTC
TRBV4-1	once	.	TRBJ1-1	CASSQTQTKNTEAFF	TGCGCCAGCAGCCAAACTCAGACGAAGAACACTGAAGCTTTCTTT
TRBV5-1	.	.	TRBJ2-2	CASSPLTGRSTGELFF	TGCGCCAGCAGCCCTTTGACAGGGAGGTCCACCGGGGAGCTGTTTTTT
TRBV5-1	.	.	TRBJ1-5	CASSWSGTLFLGSNQPQHF	TGCGCCAGCAGCTGGTCTGGGACACTCTTTTTGGGGAGCAATCAGCCCCAGCATTTT
TRBV28	.	.	TRBJ2-7	CASSLSQGQYF	TGTGCCAGCAGTTTATCTCAGGGGCAGTACTTC
TRBV28	.	.	TRBJ2-5	CASYDWTLRTQYF	TGTGCCAGCTACGACTGGACACTAAGGACCCAGTACTTC
TRBV28	.	TRBD1	TRBJ1-5	CASSFGTGVSQPQHF	TGTGCCAGCAGTTTTGGGACAGGGGTTTCTCAGCCCCAGCATTTT
TRBV29-1	.	.	TRBJ2-1	CSVEAGRQSSYNEQFF	TGCAGCGTTGAGGCTGGTAGGCAAAGCTCTTACAATGAGCAGTTCTTC
TRBV7-9	.	.	TRBJ2-1	CASASYAEQFF	TGTGCCAGCGCTAGCTATGCTGAGCAGTTCTTC
TRBV4-1	.	TRBD1	TRBJ2-6	CASSQGQGRGSGANVLTF	TGCGCCAGCAGCCAAGGACAGGGTAGGGGCTCTGGGGCCAACGTCCTGACTTTC
TRBV5-8	.	.	TRBJ1-5	CASSRRTDLSNQPQHF	TGTGCCAGCAGCCGGAGGACAGACCTAAGCAATCAGCCCCAGCATTTT
TRBV15	.	.	TRBJ2-7	CATSRDSGGHLYEQYF	TGTGCCACCAGCAGAGATTCGGGGGGACACCTCTACGAGCAGTACTTC
TRBV5-4	.	TRBD2	TRBJ2-1	CASSFSGTSAREQFF	TGTGCCAGCAGCTTCTCCGGGACTAGCGCCCGGGAGCAGTTCTTC
TRBV7-8	.	TRBD1	TRBJ2-7	CASSLRTGGPYEQYF	TGTGCCAGCAGCTTAAGGACAGGGGGCCCCTACGAGCAGTACTTC
TRBV10-3	.	TRBD2	TRBJ2-7	CAIRLAEPYEQYF	TGTGCCATCCGACTAGCGGAACCCTACGAGCAGTACTTC
TRBV18	.	.	TRBJ2-3	CASSPRLDTQYF	TGTGCCAGCTCACCACGTTTAGATACGCAGTATTTT
TRBV19	.	.	TRBJ1-4	CASSTQGEKLFF	TGTGCCAGTAGCACCCAAGGCGAAAAACTGTTTTTT
TRBV6-5	.	.	TRBJ1-1	CASSYSPRGGVEAFF	TGTGCCAGCAGTTACTCCCCTCGAGGAGGAGTCGAAGCTTTCTTT
TRBV6-1	.	.	TRBJ2-7	CASSETGASSYEQYF	TGTGCCAGCAGTGAAACCGGGGCGAGCTCCTACGAGCAGTACTTC
TRBV5-4	.	.	TRBJ2-1	CASSLPASSYNEQFF	TGTGCCAGCAGCTTGCCGGCCTCCTCCTACAATGAGCAGTTCTTC
TRBV6-5	.	.	TRBJ1-2	CASSGTGTGNYGYTF	TGTGCCAGCAGTGGTACAGGGACGGGTAACTATGGCTACACCTTC
TRBV7-8	.	.	TRBJ1-1	CASSLGGTPRRAFF	TGTGCCAGCAGCTTAGGTGGCACCCCGCGGAGAGCTTTCTTT
TRBV18	.	.	TRBJ1-4	CASSPPAPRDLANEKLFF	TGTGCCAGCTCACCTCCCGCGCCCAGGGACTTGGCTAATGAAAAACTGTTTTTT
TRBV28	.	.	TRBJ1-5	CASSIFRGSLRTLGFNQPQHF	TGTGCCAGCAGCATATTCCGAGGGAGTCTTCGGACCCTCGGGTTTAATCAGCCCCAGCATTTT
TRBV15	.	.	TRBJ1-5	CATSRDRGGGNQPQHF	TGTGCCACCAGCAGAGATAGGGGAGGTGGCAATCAGCCCCAGCATTTT
TRBV9	few	TRBD2	TRBJ2-3	CASSGAGGWVAGTETDTQYF	TGTGCCAGCAGCGGCGCCGGGGGTTGGGTAGCGGGAACAGAGACAGATACGCAGTATTTT
TRBV28	.	.	TRBJ1-5	CASGSRSLYQHF	TGTGCCAGTGGGTCCCGCAGCTTATATCAGCATTTT
TRBV9	.	TRBD2	TRBJ2-2	CASSVGPRPETSGTSGELFF	TGTGCCAGCAGCGTAGGACCGCGGCCGGAGACTAGCGGAACTTCCGGGGAGCTGTTTTTT
TRBV5-1	.	TRBD1	TRBJ1-4	CASSQGQGEKLFF	TGCGCCAGCAGCCAGGGACAGGGCGAAAAACTGTTTTTT
TRBV9	once	.	TRBJ2-7	CASSVAPSHEQYF	TGTGCCAGCAGCGTAGCCCCTAGCCACGAGCAGTACTTC
TRBV29-1	.	TRBD2	TRBJ2-7	CSVRGLAGLTYEQYF	TGCAGCGTGAGGGGACTAGCGGGATTGACCTACGAGCAGTACTTC
TRBV11-2	.	.	TRBJ2-2	CASIIHGGSRTGELFF	TGTGCCAGTATCATCCACGGAGGGAGTCGGACCGGGGAGCTGTTTTTT
TRBV7-8	.	.	TRBJ1-4	CASSLARGLATNEKLFF	TGTGCCAGCAGCTTGGCCCGTGGTTTAGCAACTAATGAAAAACTGTTTTTT
TRBV11-2	.	TRBD1	TRBJ2-7	CASSRTGGGYEQYF	TGTGCCAGCAGCCGGACAGGCGGAGGTTACGAGCAGTACTTC
TRBV5-1	.	.	TRBJ1-4	CASSPGAGLAVGFF	TGCGCCAGCAGCCCAGGGGCAGGGTTGGCCGTGGGGTTTTTT
TRBV6-5	.	.	TRBJ2-7	CASSSSGYEQYF	TGTGCCAGCAGTTCCTCCGGATACGAGCAGTACTTC
TRBV19	.	TRBD2	TRBJ2-1	CASSNNQLPGLAGGNNEQFF	TGTGCCAGTAGTAATAACCAACTTCCGGGACTAGCGGGAGGTAATAATGAGCAGTTCTTC
TRBV9	.	TRBD2	TRBJ2-3	CASSVRASGTTDTQYF	TGTGCCAGCAGCGTACGGGCTAGCGGAACCACAGATACGCAGTATTTT
TRBV6-1	.	TRBD2	TRBJ2-7	CASSGGGRVGEQYF	TGTGCCAGCAGCGGTGGCGGGAGGGTTGGGGAGCAGTACTTC
TRBV19	.	TRBD1	TRBJ1-2	CASSGTVPQSGGYTF	TGTGCCAGTAGTGGGACAGTCCCCCAGTCTGGTGGCTACACCTTC
TRBV7-8	.	.	TRBJ2-1	CASSFLGSYNEQFF	TGTGCCAGCAGCTTCCTAGGGTCCTACAATGAGCAGTTCTTC
TRBV18	.	.	TRBJ1-4	CASSPQGFISDEKLFF	TGTGCCAGCTCACCCCAGGGGTTTATTTCGGATGAAAAACTGTTTTTT
TRBV7-2	once	.	TRBJ1-1	CASSLEAFNTEAFF	TGTGCCAGCAGCTTAGAAGCGTTCAACACTGAAGCTTTCTTT
TRBV29-1	.	.	TRBJ2-1	CSVDLGGNEQFF	TGCAGCGTTGATTTAGGGGGGAATGAGCAGTTCTTC